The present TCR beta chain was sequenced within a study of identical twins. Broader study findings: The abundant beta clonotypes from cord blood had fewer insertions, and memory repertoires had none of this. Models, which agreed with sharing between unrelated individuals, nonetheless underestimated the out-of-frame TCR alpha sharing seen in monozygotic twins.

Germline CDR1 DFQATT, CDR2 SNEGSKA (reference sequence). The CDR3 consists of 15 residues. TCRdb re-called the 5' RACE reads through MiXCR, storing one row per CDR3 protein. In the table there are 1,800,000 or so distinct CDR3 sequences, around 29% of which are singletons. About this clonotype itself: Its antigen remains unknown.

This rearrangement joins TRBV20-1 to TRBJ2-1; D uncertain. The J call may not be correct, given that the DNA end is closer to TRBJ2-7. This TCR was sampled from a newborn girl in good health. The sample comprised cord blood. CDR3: CSARDLTSSYNEQYF. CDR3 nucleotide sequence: TGCAGTGCTAGAGATCTAACGTCATCCTACAATGAGCAGTACTTC.